These 6 T cell receptor beta chains were all obtained from the same sample, sequenced in a study of cytomegalovirus exposure and HLA in healthy donors. Primers included in the PCR were 60 Vbeta and 13 Jbeta primers. Assay used: immunoSEQ multiplex PCR; TCRdb lists only in-frame clones, some missing. The data show roughly 200,000 clones, with 82% seen just once and about 3% held by the top ten. The sequenced sample was PBMCs. These receptors came from a woman in her thirties or forties in good health and CMV-seronegative.

The V gene is TRBV11-2, the J gene TRBJ2-7; perhaps TRBD2 as D (5 bases). V lost 1 base and J lost 3, with 22 bases in between. Germline lookup yields CDR1 SGHAT and CDR2 FQNNGV. CDR3 length equals 18 residues. The CDR3 spells CASSLGRTVGSKGYEQYF. The CDR3 region has the DNA TGTGCCAGCAGCTTAGGGAGGACTGTCGGCAGCAAAGGCTACGAGCAGTACTTC.

This clone came up once. The V and J genes are TRBV21-1 and TRBJ2-3; the D call TRBD2 from the table was never checked on the DNA. TRBV21-1 is flagged as a pseudogene. The CDR3 has 16 amino acids. CDR3 sequence: CASSDHLAGGRNTQYF. The CDR3 DNA reads as TGTGCCAGCAGCGACCACCTAGCGGGAGGGCGAAATACGCAGTATTTT.

The table lists this clone with a few counts. The rearrangement links TRBV11-2 to TRBJ2-7; D is possibly TRBD2 (5 bases). CDR1 and CDR2 (germline): SGHAT, FQNNGV. Trimming cost V 1 base and J 4 bases, with 14 bases left between them. CDR3 size: 15 residues. The CDR3 nucleotides are TGTGCCAGCAGCTTAGCCCTAGACTATCTGTACGAGCAGTACTTC. Translation gives CASSLALDYLYEQYF.

The genes are TRBV7-9 and TRBJ1-2; 7 bases fit TRBD1. V lost 5 bases, J lost 6 bases, and 3 bases stayed unmatched. Germline V gene sequence: CDR1 SEHNR, CDR2 FQNEAQ (reference sequence). The CDR3 covers 12 residues. The CDR3 spells CASSPTGDGYTF. CDR3 nucleotide sequence: TGTGCCAGCAGCCCCACAGGGGATGGCTACACCTTC.

The gene calls are TRBV4-1 and TRBJ2-2, with D unclear. V dropped 6 bases and J dropped 3 bases, with 11 bases sitting between them. This CDR3 has 14 residues. Germline CDR1 reads MGHRA; CDR2 reads YSYEKL. The CDR3 sequence is CASSHESYTGELFF. The CDR3 region has the DNA TGCGCCAGCAGTCATGAGTCTTACACCGGGGAGCTGTTTTTT.

This CDR3 is CASSFGTSGSWADTQYF. CDR3 bases: TGCGCCAGCAGCTTCGGGACTAGCGGGTCGTGGGCAGATACGCAGTATTTT. The chain combines TRBV5-1 with TRBJ2-3, with 12 bases lining up with TRBD2. This CDR3 is built from 17 residues. V shed 2 bases, J shed 4 bases, and the junction held 8 bases outside the gene matches. Germline V gives CDR1 SGHRS, CDR2 YFSETQ.